The 18 T cell receptor beta chains given below trace back to one sample, sequenced in a study of T cell responses to AZD1222 COVID-19 vaccine. The table came from immunoSEQ multiplex PCR; TCRdb's copy has only in-frame clones and leaves some out. Of around 160,000 clones listed, 91% are singletons. The specimen comprised peripheral blood, sampled on day 0 of AZD1222 vaccination. These receptor sequences come from an adult in good health.

The chain joins TRBV3-1 (or the pseudogene TRBV3-2) to TRBJ2-7; 8 nucleotides agree with TRBD1. After removal of 3 bases from V and 3 bases from J, the junction contained 4 bases not matched to a gene. The CDR3 sequence is 14 residues long. Germline-derived CDR1 and CDR2 are LGHDT and YNNKEL (reference sequence). CDR3 nucleotides: TGTGCCAGCAGCCATGGGACAGGCGACTACGAGCAGTACTTC. Translating it yields CASSHGTGDYEQYF.

The J gene is TRBJ2-7, the V gene TRBV11-2, with 10 bases lining up with TRBD1. V lost 6 bases to trimming and J lost 0 bases; unmatched junction nucleotides: 14. The germline CDR1 and CDR2 sequences are SGHAT and FQNNGV. The CDR3 contains 18 residues. The CDR3 protein is CASRYFLPGQGPSYEQYF. The CDR3 DNA reads TGTGCCAGCAGATACTTCCTACCGGGACAGGGGCCCTCCTACGAGCAGTACTTC.

J is TRBJ1-5 and V is TRBV6-5; D unresolved. The germline V and J ends were trimmed by 8 bases and 3 bases, with 8 bases remaining between them. Per germline, CDR1 MNHEY and CDR2 SVGAGI. The CDR3 runs to 12 residues. The CDR3 is CASYGPNQPQHF. In DNA, the CDR3 is TGTGCCAGCTACGGACCCAATCAGCCCCAGCATTTT.

This clone showed up just once. The CDR3 protein is CASSLLRSGETQYF. CDR3 sequence (DNA): TGTGCCAGCAGTCTACTCCGGAGCGGAGAGACCCAGTACTTC. The genes are TRBV6-2 or TRBV6-3 and TRBJ2-5; possibly TRBD2 for D (5 bases). V gave up 5 bases and J gave up 4 bases, with 14 bases separating them. The CDR3 extends over 14 amino acids. Germline loops: CDR1 MNHEY, CDR2 SVGEGT.

This chain joins TRBV5-8 and TRBJ2-3; D is possibly TRBD2 (5 bases). This CDR3 has 17 residues. Trimming pared 0 bases from V and 0 bases from J, leaving 14 bases between. Germline V CDR1 and CDR2: SGHTS, YDEGEE. CDR3 sequence: CASSLGRVLDSTDTQYF. CDR3 in DNA: TGTGCCAGCAGCTTGGGGCGCGTACTAGATAGCACAGATACGCAGTATTTT. The variable domain in full, with the rest retrieved from reference TRBV5-8 and TRBJ2-3, is EAGVTQSPTHLIKTRGQQATLRCSPISGHTSVYWYQQALGLGLQFLLWYDEGEERNRGNFPPRFSGRQFPNYSSELNVNALELEDSALYLCASSLGRVLDSTDTQYFGPGTRLTVL.

The chain employs TRBV7-8 and TRBJ2-2, with D possibly being TRBD2 (5 bases). There are 13 residues in the CDR3. V was trimmed by 5 bases and J by 8 bases, leaving 12 bases between them. Germline-derived CDR1 and CDR2 are SGHVS and FQNEAQ. The CDR3 region is CASSPGWAGELFF. The CDR3 bases are TGTGCCAGCAGCCCGGGATGGGCGGGGGAGCTGTTTTTT.

This clone was seen a few times. The chain has TRBV3-1 (or the pseudogene TRBV3-2) and TRBJ1-1; D remains ambiguous. CDR3 length: 14 residues. Germline assignment: CDR1 LGHDT and CDR2 YNNKEL (reference sequence). Trimming removed 0 bases at V and 7 bases at J, with 12 bases between. DNA of the CDR3: TGTGCCAGCAGCCAAGAAAATGGGCAGCTTGAAGCTTTCTTT. Its protein product is CASSQENGQLEAFF.

V usage is TRBV2 and J usage is TRBJ1-4; D perhaps matches TRBD1 (5 bases). The CDR3 loop spans 14 amino acids. V lost 7 bases, J lost 8 bases, and 17 bases lay in between. Germline CDR1 reads SNHLY; CDR2 reads FYNNEI. This chain's CDR3 is CASTPRGLVEKLFF. CDR3 DNA: TGTGCCAGCACACCAAGGGGCCTGGTCGAAAAACTGTTTTTT.

The chain employs TRBV5-1 and TRBJ2-3; 7 positions match TRBD2. Germline V gives CDR1 SGHRS, CDR2 YFSETQ. V dropped 4 bases and J dropped 3; count of bases not matched to a gene: 5. CDR3 size: 14 residues. CDR3 amino acids: CASSLGGKTDTQYF. In nucleotides, the CDR3 is TGCGCCAGCAGCCTGGGGGGGAAGACAGATACGCAGTATTTT. The complete variable domain, with remaining parts taken from reference TRBV5-1 and TRBJ2-3, reads KAGVTQTPRYLIKTRGQQVTLSCSPISGHRSVSWYQQTPGQGLQFLFEYFSETQRNKGNFPGRFSGRQFSNSRSEMNVSTLELGDSALYLCASSLGGKTDTQYFGPGTRLTVL.

The chain has TRBV4-2 and TRBJ2-5; 8 bases align to TRBD1. The J segment lost 4 bases and the V segment lost 1 base, leaving 5 bases of the junction unmatched. CDR1 and CDR2 from the germline V gene are LGHNA and YNFKEQ. The CDR3 totals 15 residues. This CDR3 reads CASSQASRGLETQYF. CDR3 nucleotide sequence: TGTGCCAGCAGCCAAGCTTCCAGGGGGCTAGAGACCCAGTACTTC.

This chain joins TRBV9 and TRBJ2-7; D uncertain. Germline CDR1 and CDR2: SGDLS and YYNGEE. There are 16 residues in the CDR3. Deletions cut 0 bases from V and 2 bases from J, with 15 bases between. In DNA, the CDR3 is TGTGCCAGCAGCGTAGAGCTGACCGAGCTAACCTACGAGCAGTACTTC. Protein: CASSVELTELTYEQYF. The full variable domain, with the rest looked up from reference TRBV9 and TRBJ2-7, is DSGVTQTPKHLITATGQRVTLRCSPRSGDLSVYWYQQSLDQGLQFLIQYYNGEERAKGNILERFSAQQFPDLHSELNLSSLELGDSALYFCASSVELTELTYEQYFGPGTRLTVT.

CDR3 region: CASSIAGTSTNNEQFF. CDR3 nucleotide sequence: TGTGCCAGCAGCATAGCGGGGACTAGCACTAACAATGAGCAGTTCTTC. The J gene is TRBJ2-1, the V gene TRBV28; TRBD2 agrees at 9 bases. From germline, CDR1 is MDHEN and CDR2 SYDVKM. Trimming removed 6 bases from V and 5 bases from J; junction bases left unmatched: 11. This CDR3 comprises 16 residues. The full variable domain, rest sourced from reference TRBV28 and TRBJ2-1, is DVKVTQSSRYLVKRTGEKVFLECVQDMDHENMFWYRQDPGLGLRLIYFSYDVKMKEKGDIPEGYSVSREKKERFSLILESASTNQTSMYLCASSIAGTSTNNEQFFGPGTRLTVL.

J is TRBJ2-1 and V is TRBV7-9; no clear D gene. This CDR3 has 14 amino acids. Per germline, CDR1 SEHNR and CDR2 FQNEAQ (reference sequence). Trimming removed 8 bases from V and 2 bases from J, with 13 bases in between. The CDR3 sequence: CASGSVPTYNEQFF. CDR3 nucleotides: TGTGCCAGCGGCTCCGTCCCTACCTACAATGAGCAGTTCTTC.

The chain links TRBV6-2 or TRBV6-3 to TRBJ2-1, with no clear D. The CDR3 consists of 14 residues. CDR1 is MNHEY, CDR2 SVGEGT, per germline. The V gene lost 5 bases and the J gene lost 4 bases, with 12 bases spanning the gap. The CDR3 region is CASSPARYYNEQFF. The CDR3 region has the DNA TGTGCCAGCAGTCCGGCCCGCTATTACAATGAGCAGTTCTTC.

This rearrangement joins TRBV12-3 or TRBV12-4 to TRBJ2-1; D not certain. V shed 3 bases and J shed 9 bases, with 9 bases lying between them. The CDR3 consists of 12 residues. The CDR3 nucleotides are TGTGCCAGCAGTTTTCAGTTTGTTGAGCAGTTCTTC. Residues: CASSFQFVEQFF.

The rearrangement joins TRBV29-1 to TRBJ2-1; 12 bases match TRBD2. V lost 1 base, J lost 1 base, and 5 bases stayed unmatched. CDR1 is SQVTM, CDR2 ANQGSEA, per germline. The CDR3 covers 17 residues. The CDR3 bases are TGCAGCGTTGAAGGGACTAGCGGGGCTCTATCCTACAATGAGCAGTTCTTC. Translating gives CSVEGTSGALSYNEQFF.

This clone was recorded once. This chain links TRBV7-7 with TRBJ2-2; D gene uncertain. This CDR3 has 14 residues. The ends were cut back, 0 bases at V and 4 bases at J, with 6 bases in the middle. Germline V gene data show CDR1 as SSHAT and CDR2 as FNYEAQ (reference sequence). The CDR3 DNA is TGTGCCAGCAGCTTAGCCGGGTTCACCGGGGAGCTGTTTTTT. Residues: CASSLAGFTGELFF. Combining the CDR3 with reference TRBV7-7 and TRBJ2-2 gives the whole variable domain GAGVSQSPRYKVTKRGQDVTLRCDPISSHATLYWYQQALGQGPEFLTYFNYEAQPDKSGLPSDRFSAERPEGSISTLTIQRTEQRDSAMYRCASSLAGFTGELFFGEGSRLTVL.

As DNA, the CDR3 is TGTGCCAGCAGCCAAGATGTGGCGCGATATACGCAGTATTTT. Its translation: CASSQDVARYTQYF. The rearrangement joins TRBV14 to TRBJ2-3; D is uncertain. V was cut by 0 bases and J by 7 bases, with 11 bases left in between. This CDR3 region has 14 residues. The germline gives CDR1 SGHDN, CDR2 FVKESK.